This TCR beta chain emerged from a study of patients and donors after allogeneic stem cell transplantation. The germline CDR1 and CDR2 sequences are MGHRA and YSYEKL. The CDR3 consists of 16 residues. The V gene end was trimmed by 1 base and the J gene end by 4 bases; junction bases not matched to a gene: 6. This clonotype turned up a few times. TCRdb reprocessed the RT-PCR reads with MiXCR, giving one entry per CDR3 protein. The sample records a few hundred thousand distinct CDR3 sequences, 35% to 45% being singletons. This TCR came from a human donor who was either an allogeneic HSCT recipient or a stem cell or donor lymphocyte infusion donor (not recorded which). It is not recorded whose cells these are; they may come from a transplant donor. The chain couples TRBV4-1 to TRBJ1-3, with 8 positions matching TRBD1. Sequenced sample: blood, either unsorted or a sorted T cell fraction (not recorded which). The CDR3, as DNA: TGCGCCAGCAGCCAAGGGCAGGGGGCGAGAGGAAACACCATATATTTT. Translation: CASSQGQGARGNTIYF.